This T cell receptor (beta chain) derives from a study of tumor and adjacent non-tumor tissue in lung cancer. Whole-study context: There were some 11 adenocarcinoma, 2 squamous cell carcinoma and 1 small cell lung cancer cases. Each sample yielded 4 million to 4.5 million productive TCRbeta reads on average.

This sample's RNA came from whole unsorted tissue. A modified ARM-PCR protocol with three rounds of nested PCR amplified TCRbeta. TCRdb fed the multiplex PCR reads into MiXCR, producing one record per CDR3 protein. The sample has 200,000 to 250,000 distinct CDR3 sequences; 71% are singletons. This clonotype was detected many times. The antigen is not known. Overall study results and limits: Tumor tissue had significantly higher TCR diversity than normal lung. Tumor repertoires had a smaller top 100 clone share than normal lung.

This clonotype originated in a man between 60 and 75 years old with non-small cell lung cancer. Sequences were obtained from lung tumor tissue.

CDR3 sequence reads: CAANVGETQYF. The CDR3 DNA sequence: TGTGCCGCGAACGTAGGGGAGACCCAGTACTTC. The chain is built from TRBV12-3 or TRBV12-4 and TRBJ2-5, with D uncertain. The ends were cut back, 11 bases at V and 5 bases at J, with 12 bases in the middle. The CDR3 spans 11 residues.